The T cell receptor beta chain under discussion was sequenced for a study of blood T cell repertoires in COVID-19. Overall study context: Donors in the United States, Italy and Spain gave samples during acute or convalescent COVID-19.

The CDR3 runs 13 residues. Trimming pared 4 bases from V and 6 bases from J, leaving 13 bases between. Germline lookup yields CDR1 SQVTM and CDR2 ANQGSEA. This clone has a handful of counts. Some clones are missing from TCRdb's copy, which holds only in-frame ones; the method was immunoSEQ multiplex PCR. The sample gives around 80,000 clones, 80% to 90% of which show up once; roughly a sixth is in the top ten. The chain has TRBV29-1 and TRBJ1-5, with D maybe TRBD1 (6 bases). Sequencing used peripheral blood. The sequence was collected from an elderly woman with acute or convalescent COVID-19. CDR3 protein: CSVGTGLGQPQHF. In nucleotides, the CDR3 is TGCAGCGTTGGTACAGGGCTTGGTCAGCCCCAGCATTTT.